The 20 T cell receptor beta chains below all came from one sample that was sequenced in a study of blood T cell repertoires in COVID-19. Assay: immunoSEQ multiplex PCR; the TCRdb copy retains only in-frame clones and omits some. Of just under 350,000 clones detected, 91% appear once; the ten largest clones hold 2.5% to 4%. The sequenced material came from peripheral blood. The receptors here all came from a woman younger than 35 who had recovered from COVID-19.

V is TRBV23-1 and J is TRBJ2-7; 7 bases agree with TRBD2. TRBV23-1 is filed as an ORF, its function uncertain. The J segment lost 7 bases and the V segment lost 1 base, leaving 10 bases of the junction unmatched. This CDR3 is built from 15 residues. The CDR3 reads CASSQLGGSPREQYV. The CDR3 DNA reads as TGCGCCAGCAGTCAATTGGGGGGGTCCCCCCGGGAGCAGTACGTC.

The rearrangement joins TRBV10-3 to TRBJ1-2; TRBD1 might be the D (6 bases). The CDR3 spans 14 residues. V was trimmed by 4 bases and J by 2 bases, leaving 11 bases between them. CDR1 ENHRY and CDR2 SYGVKD come from the germline V gene. CDR3 coding DNA: TGTGCCATCAGTGGCGGACAGTTAAACTATGGCTACACCTTC. This encodes CAISGGQLNYGYTF.

Turning to this clone: Other DNA variants within this sample encode the same CDR3. The chain links TRBV30 to TRBJ1-2; D gene unclear. Germline CDR1 and CDR2: GTSNPN and SVGIG (reference sequence). The CDR3 is made up of 11 amino acids. Trimming left V 5 bases short and J 5 bases short, with 9 bases between. The DNA for the CDR3 is TGTGCCTGGCGCACAGTGTATGGCTACACCTTC. Its translation is CAWRTVYGYTF.

This sequence joins TRBV7-9 and TRBJ1-1; D is possibly TRBD1 (6 bases). V dropped 5 bases and J dropped 1 base, with 17 bases sitting between them. CDR1 SEHNR and CDR2 FQNEAQ come from the germline V gene (reference sequence). The CDR3 is 16 residues long. The CDR3 loop reads CASSPQIQGWNTEAFF. The DNA for the CDR3 is TGTGCCAGCAGCCCACAAATACAGGGTTGGAACACTGAAGCTTTCTTT.

Here the CDR3 reads CASSPYSGGYEQYV. The CDR3 nucleotides read TGTGCCAGCTCACCATATAGCGGAGGCTACGAGCAGTACGTC. The chain carries TRBV18 and TRBJ2-7; a possible D gene is TRBD2 (6 bases). Trimming removed 2 bases from V and 3 bases from J, with 11 bases in between. The CDR3 consists of 14 residues. Per germline, CDR1 KGHSH and CDR2 LQKENI.

The gene calls are TRBV7-8 and TRBJ1-1; D not resolved. The germline V gene encodes CDR1 SGHVS and CDR2 FQNEAQ. The CDR3 runs to 13 residues. V was shortened by 2 bases and J by 4 bases, with 8 bases between the two germline ends. This CDR3 reads CASSLRTRTEAFF. CDR3 in DNA: TGTGCCAGCAGCTTACGAACACGCACTGAAGCTTTCTTT.

The chain carries TRBV11-3 and TRBJ2-1; the D is unclear. With 2 bases removed from V and 5 bases from J, the gap between germline ends came to 7 bases. The CDR3 is made up of 13 amino acids. Per the germline V gene, CDR1 is SGHNT and CDR2 is YENEEA. CDR3 nucleotides: TGTGCCAGCAGCTTACCTAGAGACAATGAGCAGTTCTTC. It is translated as CASSLPRDNEQFF.

The rearrangement joins TRBV24-1 to TRBJ2-7; 9 bases fit TRBD1. Germline assignment: CDR1 KGHDR and CDR2 SFDVKD. Losses at the gene ends were 4 bases for V and 3 bases for J; bases not matched to a gene: 12. The CDR3 sequence is 17 residues long. CDR3 sequence reads: CATSDSEPGQGSYEQYV. The CDR3 nucleotides are TGTGCCACCAGTGACTCAGAACCGGGACAGGGAAGCTACGAGCAGTACGTC.

J is TRBJ2-1 and V is TRBV5-5; 8 bases are shared with TRBD2. This CDR3 has 17 amino acids. Germline trimming cut 2 bases from V and 5 bases from J; bases unmatched to any gene: 12. Germline assignment: CDR1 SGHKS and CDR2 YYEKEE (reference sequence). The CDR3 region has the DNA TGTGCCAGCAGCTTTGGTGGTTACGGACTAGCAGACAATGAGCAGTTCTTC. Encoded protein: CASSFGGYGLADNEQFF.

V usage is TRBV5-4 and J usage is TRBJ2-3; possible D gene TRBD2, 7 bases. Trimming shortened V by 0 bases and J by 0 bases, and 14 bases separated the two germline ends. The CDR3 is made up of 17 amino acids. From germline, CDR1 is SGHNT and CDR2 YYREEE (reference sequence). The CDR3 loop reads CASSLALGGGSTDTQYF. In DNA, the CDR3 is TGTGCCAGCAGCTTGGCCTTGGGGGGGGGCAGCACAGATACGCAGTATTTT.

The CDR3 nucleotides are TGTGCCAGCAGGCCTGTGGGACTAGGGTTCTACAATGAGCAGTTCTTC. Amino acids: CASRPVGLGFYNEQFF. The chain employs TRBV27 and TRBJ2-1; 8 bases line up with TRBD2. From germline, CDR1 is MNHEY and CDR2 SMNVEV (reference sequence). V lost 6 bases, J lost 3 bases, and 10 bases stayed unmatched. The CDR3 spans 16 residues.

This chain uses TRBV20-1 with TRBJ2-1; the match to TRBD2 covers 8 bases. J lost 0 bases, V lost 3 bases, and 16 bases had no gene match. Germline V gene data show CDR1 as DFQATT and CDR2 as SNEGSKA (reference sequence). The CDR3 runs 19 residues. The CDR3 here is CSASHLGFASGSSYNEQFF. The CDR3 nucleotides read TGCAGTGCTAGTCACCTAGGGTTTGCGAGCGGGAGCTCCTACAATGAGCAGTTCTTC.

This clone has a single count. This chain's CDR3 is CASSQGIRWGEGDTQYF. The CDR3 DNA follows: TGCGCCAGCAGCCAAGGGATTAGGTGGGGAGAAGGAGATACGCAGTATTTT. The rearrangement joins TRBV4-3 to TRBJ2-3; weak D call: TRBD2 (5 bases). Germline values: CDR1 LGHNA, CDR2 YSLEER. The CDR3 sequence is 17 residues long. The germline V and J ends were trimmed by 1 base and 5 bases, with 19 bases remaining between them.

This chain joins TRBV3-1 (or the pseudogene TRBV3-2) and TRBJ2-1; 7 nucleotides line up with TRBD2. CDR1 is LGHDT and CDR2 is YNNKEL in the germline V gene (reference sequence). The CDR3 spans 15 residues. V was pared by 0 bases and J by 5 bases, with 4 bases of the junction left unmatched. The CDR3 region has the DNA TGTGCCAGCAGCCAAGATCGGACTAGAGACAATGAGCAGTTCTTC. Translation: CASSQDRTRDNEQFF.

This chain links TRBV7-8 with TRBJ1-2, with 7 bases fitting TRBD1. The CDR3 length is 12 residues. CDR1 and CDR2 from the germline V gene are SGHVS and FQNEAQ. V lost 7 bases and J lost 7; bases outside the gene matches: 6. The CDR3 loop is CASTQGVSGYTF. DNA of the CDR3: TGTGCCAGCACCCAGGGGGTTAGTGGCTACACCTTC.

This clone was seen more than once but under ten times. V usage is TRBV6-2 or TRBV6-3 and J usage is TRBJ2-5; TRBD2 matches at 12 bases. The CDR3 is 15 residues long. Germline V gene data show CDR1 as MNHEY and CDR2 as SVGEGT. Germline trimming cut 2 bases from V and 3 bases from J; bases unmatched to any gene: 1. For the CDR3, the DNA is TGTGCCAGCAGTTACCGACTAGCGGGAGAAGAGACCCAGTACTTC. Protein sequence: CASSYRLAGEETQYF.

The chain is built from TRBV7-2 and TRBJ2-5; TRBD1 matches at 9 bases. The CDR3 has 13 residues. The germline V gene has CDR1 SGHTA and CDR2 FQGNSA. V shed 5 bases, J shed 5 bases, and the junction held 3 bases outside the gene matches. This CDR3 is CASSDRGWETQYF. The CDR3 DNA is TGTGCCAGCAGCGACAGGGGGTGGGAGACCCAGTACTTC.

V is TRBV5-1 and J is TRBJ2-2; D remains ambiguous. V lost 1 base and J lost 1, with 11 bases in between. This CDR3 region has 16 residues. Germline lookup yields CDR1 SGHRS and CDR2 YFSETQ. The CDR3 sequence: CASSLLEIRNTGELFF. CDR3 DNA sequence: TGCGCCAGCAGCTTGTTGGAGATTAGGAACACCGGGGAGCTGTTTTTT.

This clone was detected once. V usage is TRBV7-6 and J usage is TRBJ2-1, with 11 bases matching TRBD2. Germline CDR1 is SGHVS and CDR2 is FNYEAQ. CDR3 length equals 18 residues. V lost 0 bases, J lost 4 bases, and 8 bases stayed unmatched. In DNA, the CDR3 is TGTGCCAGCAGCTTAGCGATTAGCGGGAGGGGCCTATACAATGAGCAGTTCTTC. As protein: CASSLAISGRGLYNEQFF.

The chain couples TRBV10-1 to TRBJ1-6, with D possibly matching TRBD1 (6 bases). This CDR3 is built from 14 residues. From germline, CDR1 is WNHNN and CDR2 SYGVQD (reference sequence). V was clipped by 7 bases and J by 10 bases, with 17 bases between them. The CDR3 loop is CASTRDKEGSPLHF. The CDR3 DNA sequence: TGCGCCAGCACCCGGGACAAGGAAGGGTCACCCCTCCACTTT.